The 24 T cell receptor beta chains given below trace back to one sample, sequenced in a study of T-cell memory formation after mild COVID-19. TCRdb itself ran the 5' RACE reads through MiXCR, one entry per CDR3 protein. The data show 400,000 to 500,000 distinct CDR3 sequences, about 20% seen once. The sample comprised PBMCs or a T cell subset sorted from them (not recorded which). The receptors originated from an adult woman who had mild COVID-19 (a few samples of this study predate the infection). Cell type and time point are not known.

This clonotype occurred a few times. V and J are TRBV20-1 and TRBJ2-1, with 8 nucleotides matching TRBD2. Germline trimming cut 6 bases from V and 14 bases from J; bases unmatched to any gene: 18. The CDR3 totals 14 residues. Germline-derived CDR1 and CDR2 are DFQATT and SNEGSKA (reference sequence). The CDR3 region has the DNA TGCAGTGCCCTGCCCCTACTAGCGGAGGAAGGGAAGTTCTTC. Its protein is CSALPLLAEEGKFF.

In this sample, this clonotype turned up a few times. The CDR3 nucleotides are TGTGCCAGCAGTCCCGGGACAGGGACTATGAACACTGAAGCTTTCTTT. Its protein product is CASSPGTGTMNTEAFF. J is TRBJ1-1 and V is TRBV12-3 or TRBV12-4; 9 nucleotides agree with TRBD1. CDR3 length: 16 residues. V shed 5 bases and J 0 bases; nucleotides not matched to a gene: 7.

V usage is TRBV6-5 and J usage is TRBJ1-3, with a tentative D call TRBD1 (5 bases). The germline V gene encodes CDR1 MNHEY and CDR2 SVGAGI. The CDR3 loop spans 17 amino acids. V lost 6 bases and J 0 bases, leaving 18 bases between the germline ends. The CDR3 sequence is CASRPLLGGSSGNTIYF. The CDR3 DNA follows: TGTGCCAGCAGACCCCTCCTTGGGGGGAGCTCTGGAAACACCATATATTTT.

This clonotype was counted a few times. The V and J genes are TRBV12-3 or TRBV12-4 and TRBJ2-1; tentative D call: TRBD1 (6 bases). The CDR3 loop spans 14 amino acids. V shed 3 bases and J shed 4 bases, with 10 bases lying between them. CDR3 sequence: CASSFVTGYNEQFF. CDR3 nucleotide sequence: TGTGCCAGCAGTTTTGTTACAGGGTACAATGAGCAGTTCTTC.

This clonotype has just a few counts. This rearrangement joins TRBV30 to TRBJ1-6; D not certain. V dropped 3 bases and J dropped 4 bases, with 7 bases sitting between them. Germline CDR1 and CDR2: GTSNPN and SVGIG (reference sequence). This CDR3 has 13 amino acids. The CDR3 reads CAWRRTYNSPLHF. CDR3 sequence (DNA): TGTGCCTGGAGAAGGACGTATAATTCACCCCTCCACTTT.

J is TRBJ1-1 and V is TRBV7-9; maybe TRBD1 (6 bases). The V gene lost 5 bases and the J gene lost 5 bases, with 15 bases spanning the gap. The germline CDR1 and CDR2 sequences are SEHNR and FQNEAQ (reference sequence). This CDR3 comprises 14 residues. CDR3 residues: CASSPRGVGTEAFF. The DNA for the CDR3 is TGTGCCAGCAGCCCAAGGGGGGTAGGAACTGAAGCTTTCTTT.

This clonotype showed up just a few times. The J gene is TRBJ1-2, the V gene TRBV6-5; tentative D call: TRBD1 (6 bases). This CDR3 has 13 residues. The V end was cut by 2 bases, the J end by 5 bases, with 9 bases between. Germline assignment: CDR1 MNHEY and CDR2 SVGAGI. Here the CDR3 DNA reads TGTGCCAGCAGTTACCCCGGACAGTATGGCTACACCTTC. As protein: CASSYPGQYGYTF.

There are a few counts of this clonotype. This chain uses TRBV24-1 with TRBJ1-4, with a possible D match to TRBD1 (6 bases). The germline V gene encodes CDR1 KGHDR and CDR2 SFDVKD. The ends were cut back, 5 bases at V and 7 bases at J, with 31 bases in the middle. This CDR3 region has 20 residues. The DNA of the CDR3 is TGTGCCACCAGTGGAAAAGAAGTGGGGCAGGGGATAGGCGTCGGTGAAAAACTGTTTTTT. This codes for CATSGKEVGQGIGVGEKLFF.

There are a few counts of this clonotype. The CDR3 nucleotides read TGCGCCAGCCGGGAGTCTTACGGCTACGAGCAGTACTTC. It codes for CASRESYGYEQYF. The V gene is TRBV10-2, the J gene TRBJ2-7; D is perhaps TRBD2 (6 bases). Per germline, CDR1 WSHSY and CDR2 SAAADI. CDR3 size: 13 residues. Deletions cut 8 bases from V and 3 bases from J, with 14 bases between.

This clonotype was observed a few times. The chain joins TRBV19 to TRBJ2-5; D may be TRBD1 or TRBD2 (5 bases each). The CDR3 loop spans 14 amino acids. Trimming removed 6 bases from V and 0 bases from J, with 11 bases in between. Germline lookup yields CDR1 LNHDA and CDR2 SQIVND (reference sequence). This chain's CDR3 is CASRGTRYQETQYF. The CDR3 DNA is TGTGCCAGTAGGGGGACGCGTTACCAAGAGACCCAGTACTTC.

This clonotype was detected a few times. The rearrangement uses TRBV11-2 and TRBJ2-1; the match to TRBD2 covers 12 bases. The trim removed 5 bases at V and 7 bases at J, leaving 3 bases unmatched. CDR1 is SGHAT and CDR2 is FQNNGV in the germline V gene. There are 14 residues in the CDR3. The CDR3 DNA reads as TGTGCCAGCAGCCCCGGACTAGCGGGAAATGAGCAGTTCTTC. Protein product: CASSPGLAGNEQFF.

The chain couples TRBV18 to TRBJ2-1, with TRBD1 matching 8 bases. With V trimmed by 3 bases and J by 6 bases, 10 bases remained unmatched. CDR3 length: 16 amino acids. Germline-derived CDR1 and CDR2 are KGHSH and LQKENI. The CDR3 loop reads CASSPVQGAALNEQFF. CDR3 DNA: TGTGCCAGCTCACCGGTTCAGGGGGCAGCGCTCAATGAGCAGTTCTTC.

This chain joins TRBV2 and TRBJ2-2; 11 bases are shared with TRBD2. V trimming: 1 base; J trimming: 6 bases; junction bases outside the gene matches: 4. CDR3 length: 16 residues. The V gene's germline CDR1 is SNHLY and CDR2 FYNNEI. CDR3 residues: CASSEVVAGGPGELFF. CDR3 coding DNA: TGTGCCAGCAGTGAAGTGGTAGCGGGGGGGCCCGGGGAGCTGTTTTTT.

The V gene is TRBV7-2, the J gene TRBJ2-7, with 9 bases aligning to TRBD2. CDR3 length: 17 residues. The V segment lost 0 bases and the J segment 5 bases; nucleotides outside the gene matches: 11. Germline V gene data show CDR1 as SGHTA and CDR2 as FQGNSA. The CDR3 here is CASSLATAGGMWDEQYF. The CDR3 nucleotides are TGTGCCAGCAGCTTAGCGACGGCGGGAGGGATGTGGGACGAGCAGTACTTC.

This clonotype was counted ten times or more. CDR3 amino acids: CASALWEVWETQYF. For the CDR3, the DNA is TGTGCTAGTGCGCTCTGGGAGGTATGGGAGACCCAGTACTTC. The chain couples TRBV12-5 to TRBJ2-5, with D perhaps TRBD2 (6 bases). V lost 7 bases and J 5 bases, leaving 17 bases between the germline ends. This CDR3 has 14 amino acids. In germline, CDR1 is LGHNT, CDR2 FRNRAP.

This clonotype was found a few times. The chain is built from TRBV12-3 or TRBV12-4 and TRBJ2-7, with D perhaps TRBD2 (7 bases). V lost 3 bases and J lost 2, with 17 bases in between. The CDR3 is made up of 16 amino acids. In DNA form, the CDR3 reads TGTGCCAGCAGTTTTTTCGGGGGGCGGATAACCTACGAGCAGTACTTC. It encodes CASSFFGGRITYEQYF.

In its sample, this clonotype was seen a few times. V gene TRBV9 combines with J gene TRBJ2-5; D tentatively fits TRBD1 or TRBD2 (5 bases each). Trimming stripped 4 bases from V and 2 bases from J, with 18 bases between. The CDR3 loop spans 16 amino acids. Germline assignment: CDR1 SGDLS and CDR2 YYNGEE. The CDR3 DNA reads TGTGCCAGCAGCCCCCTTCGAGGGGTAGAGCAAGAGACCCAGTACTTC. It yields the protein CASSPLRGVEQETQYF.

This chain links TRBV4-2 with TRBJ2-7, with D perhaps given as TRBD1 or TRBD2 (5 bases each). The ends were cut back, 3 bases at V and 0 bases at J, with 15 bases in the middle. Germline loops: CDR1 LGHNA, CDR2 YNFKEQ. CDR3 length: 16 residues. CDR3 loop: CASSQFTGTASYEQYF. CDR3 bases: TGTGCCAGCAGCCAGTTCACCGGGACGGCCTCCTACGAGCAGTACTTC.

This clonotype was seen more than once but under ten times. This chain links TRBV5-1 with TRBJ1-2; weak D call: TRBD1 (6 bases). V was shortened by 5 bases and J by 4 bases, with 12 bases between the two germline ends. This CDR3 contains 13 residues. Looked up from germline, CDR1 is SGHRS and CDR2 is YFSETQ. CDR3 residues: CASSDGGLYGYTF. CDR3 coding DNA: TGCGCCAGCAGTGATGGGGGGCTCTATGGCTACACCTTC.

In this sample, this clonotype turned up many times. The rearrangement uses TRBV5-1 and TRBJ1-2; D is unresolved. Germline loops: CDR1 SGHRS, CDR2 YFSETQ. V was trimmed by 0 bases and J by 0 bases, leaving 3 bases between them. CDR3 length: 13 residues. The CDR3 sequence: CASSLDPNYGYTF. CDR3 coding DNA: TGCGCCAGCAGCTTGGATCCTAACTATGGCTACACCTTC.

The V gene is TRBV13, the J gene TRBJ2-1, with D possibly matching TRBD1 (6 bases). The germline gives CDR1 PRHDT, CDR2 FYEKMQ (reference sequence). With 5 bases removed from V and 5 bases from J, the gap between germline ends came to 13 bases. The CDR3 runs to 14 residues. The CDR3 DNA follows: TGTGCCAGCAGCACCCGGACAGAGAACAATGAGCAGTTCTTC. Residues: CASSTRTENNEQFF. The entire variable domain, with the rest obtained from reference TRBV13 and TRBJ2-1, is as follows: AAGVIQSPRHLIKEKRETATLKCYPIPRHDTVYWYQQGPGQDPQFLISFYEKMQSDKGSIPDRFSAQQFSDYHSELNMSSLELGDSALYFCASSTRTENNEQFFGPGTRLTVL.

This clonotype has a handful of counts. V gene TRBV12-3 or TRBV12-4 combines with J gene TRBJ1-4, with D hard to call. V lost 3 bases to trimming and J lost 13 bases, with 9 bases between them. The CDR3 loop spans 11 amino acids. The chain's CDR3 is CASSFGGRLFF. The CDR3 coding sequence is TGTGCCAGCAGTTTCGGCGGAAGACTGTTTTTT.

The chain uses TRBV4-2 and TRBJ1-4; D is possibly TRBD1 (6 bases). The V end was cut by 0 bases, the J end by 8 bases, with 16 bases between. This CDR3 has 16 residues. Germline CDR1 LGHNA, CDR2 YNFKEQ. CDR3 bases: TGTGCCAGCAGCCAAGATCTATGGGGGGCGCGGGAAAAACTGTTTTTT. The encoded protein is CASSQDLWGAREKLFF.

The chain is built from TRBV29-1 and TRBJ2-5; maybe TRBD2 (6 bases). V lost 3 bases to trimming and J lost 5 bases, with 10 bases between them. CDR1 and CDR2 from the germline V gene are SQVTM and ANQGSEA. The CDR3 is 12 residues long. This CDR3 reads CSVESGGETQYF. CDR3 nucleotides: TGCAGCGTTGAGAGTGGAGGGGAGACCCAGTACTTC.